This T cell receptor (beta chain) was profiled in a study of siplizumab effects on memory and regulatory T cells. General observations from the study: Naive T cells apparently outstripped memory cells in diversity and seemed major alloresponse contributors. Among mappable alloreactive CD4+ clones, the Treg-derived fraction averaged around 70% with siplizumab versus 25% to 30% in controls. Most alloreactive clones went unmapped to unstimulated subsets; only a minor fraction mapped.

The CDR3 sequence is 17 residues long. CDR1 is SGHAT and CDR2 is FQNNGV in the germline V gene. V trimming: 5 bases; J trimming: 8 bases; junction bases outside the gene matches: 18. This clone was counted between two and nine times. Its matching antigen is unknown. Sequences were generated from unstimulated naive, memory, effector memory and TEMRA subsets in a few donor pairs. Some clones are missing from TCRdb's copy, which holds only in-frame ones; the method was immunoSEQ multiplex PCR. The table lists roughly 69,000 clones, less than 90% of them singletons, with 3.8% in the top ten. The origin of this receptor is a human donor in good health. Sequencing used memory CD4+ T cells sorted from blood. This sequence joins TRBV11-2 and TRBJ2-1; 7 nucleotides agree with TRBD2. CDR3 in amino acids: CASSRTGLAALWDEQFF. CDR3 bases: TGTGCCAGCAGCCGCACGGGGCTAGCGGCCTTGTGGGATGAGCAGTTCTTC.